Listed below are T cell receptor beta chains from one sample, sequenced in a study of shared clonotypes between healthy human individuals. The data were produced by immunoSEQ multiplex PCR, yet TCRdb's version contains in-frame clones alone and is incomplete. The sample consists of some 2,000,000 clones, 95% of them appearing once. Sequenced input: naive CD4+ T cells sorted from blood. The receptors originated from a man in his late teens or twenties in good health. The CDR3 runs from the conserved cysteine through the conserved F or W. The D gene is left open where the match is weak. Size values are once, few and many counts, or a class for expanded clones, and some rows have none.

>once|TRBD1|TRBJ2-5|TRBV10-1
TGCGCCAGCAGTGTAGGGGACAGGGATCAAGAGACCCAGTACTTC
CASSVGDRDQETQYF
>.|.|TRBJ2-6|TRBV4-3
TGCGCCAGCAGCCAAATAACGATTTCTGGGGCCAACGTCCTGACTTTC
CASSQITISGANVLTF
>.|.|TRBJ1-4|TRBV30
TGTGCCTGGAGTACACCTCGGCCCGACGGGCCAACTAATGAAAAACTGTTTTTT
CAWSTPRPDGPTNEKLFF
>once|TRBD1|TRBJ2-1|TRBV10-3
TGTGCCATCAGTCCCGGGACAGGGAGCAGCTCCTACAATGAGCAGTTCTTC
CAISPGTGSSSYNEQFF
>.|.|TRBJ1-6|TRBV27
TGTGCCAGCAGTCCGTACCTACAGGTATTGGAATCACCCCTCCACTTT
CASSPYLQVLESPLHF
>.|.|TRBJ1-3|TRBV7-8
TGTGCCAGCAGCTTGAGCGGGACGGAAGGAAACACCATATATTTT
CASSLSGTEGNTIYF
>.|TRBD2|TRBJ2-5|TRBV10-2
TGCGCCAGCAAGGAGGGACTAGCGGGGGGGATAAACCAAGAGACCCAGTACTTC
CASKEGLAGGINQETQYF
>once|.|TRBJ1-3|TRBV2
TGTGCCAGCACCCGTAGTGGAAACACCATATATTTT
CASTRSGNTIYF
>once|.|TRBJ2-1|TRBV12-5
TGTGCTAGTGGTTCCTATCCCGTCGGAAGCTCCTACAATGAGCAGTTCTTC
CASGSYPVGSSYNEQFF
>.|TRBD2|TRBJ2-7|TRBV9
TGTGCCAGCACCCAAGGGCTAGCGGGAGCCTTGGTCGAGCAGTACTTC
CASTQGLAGALVEQYF
>.|.|TRBJ1-1|TRBV30
TGTGCCTGGAGTCCCGCAGGAGATGAAGCTTTCTTT
CAWSPAGDEAFF
>.|.|TRBJ1-5|TRBV28
TGTGCCAGCAGTCGGATGGGTGCGGCGGGGTATCAGCCCCAGCATTTT
CASSRMGAAGYQPQHF
>.|TRBD1|TRBJ1-1|TRBV19
TGTGCCTCAAACCCCAGGGGACAGGGAATTACTGAAGCTTTCTTT
CASNPRGQGITEAFF
>once|TRBD2|TRBJ2-5|TRBV2
TGTGCCAGTGCGGGGGGCCAAGAGACCCAGTACTTC
CASAGGQETQYF
>.|TRBD2|TRBJ2-7|TRBV6-5
TGTGCCAGCAGTTACCTAGCGGGAGGGCAGTACGAGCAGTACTTC
CASSYLAGGQYEQYF
>.|.|TRBJ2-5|TRBV2
TGTGCCAGCAGTGAAGCGCCTAGGTACTTATCAGAGACCCAGTACTTC
CASSEAPRYLSETQYF
>.|.|TRBJ2-2|TRBV30
TGTGCCTGGAGTAGGTTTGGGGGGAAGAACACCGGGGAGCTGTTTTTT
CAWSRFGGKNTGELFF
>.|.|TRBJ2-4|TRBV6-5
TGTGCCAGCAGTTACCAAACACTAGCCGGGAACATTCAGTACTTC
CASSYQTLAGNIQYF
>.|.|TRBJ2-5|TRBV28
TGTGCCAGCAGTTTTTCCGGGACCCAGTACTTC
CASSFSGTQYF
>.|TRBD2|TRBJ2-4|TRBV10-3
TGTGCCATCAGTGAGAGGGAGGGTCTAGCCAAAAACATTCAGTACTTC
CAISEREGLAKNIQYF
>.|.|TRBJ2-1|TRBV5-8
TGTGCCAGCAGCTTACTGGCCAGGGTGAATGAGCAGTTCTTC
CASSLLARVNEQFF
>.|.|TRBJ1-2|TRBV12-1
TGTGCCAGCAGCTCAAGGGGGCGCGAGGGGTATGGCTACACCTTC
CASSSRGREGYGYTF
>.|.|TRBJ1-2|TRBV7-2
TGTGCCAGCAGCTTAGACTCGCAGGGAAGTCCTGATGGCTACACCTTC
CASSLDSQGSPDGYTF
>.|.|TRBJ2-7|TRBV6-6
TGTGCCAGCAGTTACCCGATGGGGTACTCCTACGAGCAGTACTTC
CASSYPMGYSYEQYF
>.|.|TRBJ2-7|TRBV5-1
TGCGCCAGCAGCTTGGGTCCAGGGGCCGGCGTCTCCTACGAGCAGTACTTC
CASSLGPGAGVSYEQYF
>.|TRBD2|TRBJ2-3|TRBV19
TGTGCCAGTAGTATTAGGTTAGCGGGAGATAATACGCAGTATTTT
CASSIRLAGDNTQYF
>.|TRBD2|TRBJ2-5|TRBV10-2
TGCGCCAGCAGTGGTGAATTGACTAGCGGGGAACAAGAGACCCAGTACTTC
CASSGELTSGEQETQYF
>.|.|TRBJ1-2|TRBV28
TGTGCCAGCAGTCTCCATACAGGGCCGGCTGGCTACACCTTC
CASSLHTGPAGYTF
>once|.|TRBJ2-5|TRBV5-1
TGCGCCAGCAGCGCACAGGGAACAGAGACCCAGTACTTC
CASSAQGTETQYF
>.|.|TRBJ1-4|TRBV5-1
TGCGCCAGCAGCTTTTTGGGCCTTAATGAAAAACTGTTTTTT
CASSFLGLNEKLFF
>.|TRBD1|TRBJ2-3|TRBV30
TGTGCCTGGAGTACGGACAGGGGCCAAACGCAGTATTTT
CAWSTDRGQTQYF
>.|.|TRBJ1-1|TRBV28
TGTGCCAGCCAACCCATGAACACTGAAGCTTTCTTT
CASQPMNTEAFF
>.|TRBD2|TRBJ2-6|TRBV28
TGTGCCAGCAGAGGGACTAGCGGGGGGGCCTCTGGGGCCAACGTCCTGACTTTC
CASRGTSGGASGANVLTF
>.|TRBD2|TRBJ2-1|TRBV5-1
TGCGCCAGCAGCTCCGTTGGGGGACTAGCGAATGAGCAGTTCTTC
CASSSVGGLANEQFF
>.|.|TRBJ1-1|TRBV19
TGTGCCAGTGGGGGCAGCTGGAGGACTGAAGCTTTCTTT
CASGGSWRTEAFF
>.|.|TRBJ1-1|TRBV7-2
TGTGCCAGCAGCTTCTTGAGGACTGAAGCTTTCTTT
CASSFLRTEAFF
>.|.|TRBJ1-3|TRBV13
TGTGCCAGCAGCTTAGACCGCCGCTCTGGAAACACCATATATTTT
CASSLDRRSGNTIYF
>.|TRBD1|TRBJ1-5|TRBV19
TGTGCCAGTAGCGACAGGGAGTTTAGCAATCAGCCCCAGCATTTT
CASSDREFSNQPQHF
>.|TRBD1|TRBJ1-2|TRBV6-6
TGTGCCAGCAGCCAGGGACAGGTGGCTGGCTACACCTTC
CASSQGQVAGYTF
>.|.|TRBJ1-2|TRBV5-6
TGTGCCAGCAGCTTGGGACAGGCGATCTATGGCTACACCTTC
CASSLGQAIYGYTF
>.|.|TRBJ1-5|TRBV6-1
TGTGCCAGCAGTGGGCGACACGGTGTTGGTTGGCCCCAGCATTTT
CASSGRHGVGWPQHF
>once|.|TRBJ2-2|TRBV11-3
TGTGCCAGCAGCTTTAGTGAATCCGGGGAGCTGTTTTTT
CASSFSESGELFF
>few|.|TRBJ1-1|TRBV30
TGTGCCTGGGGGATGAACACTGAAGCTTTCTTT
CAWGMNTEAFF
>.|TRBD1|TRBJ1-6|TRBV19
TGTGCCAGTAGTGACCACAGGGGAAATTCACCCCTCCACTTT
CASSDHRGNSPLHF
>.|TRBD2|TRBJ2-5|TRBV7-9
TGTGCCAGCAGCTTAGGTCGTGGGGCGGGAGGCGAGCAAGAGACCCAGTACTTC
CASSLGRGAGGEQETQYF
>.|TRBD1|TRBJ2-7|TRBV7-2
TGTGCCAGCAGCACCGACAGGGTTGCCTACGAGCAGTACTTC
CASSTDRVAYEQYF